What follows describes a single TCR beta chain. The target antigen is unknown. The sample is drawn from a study of PD-1 blockade in classical Hodgkin lymphoma. As for the study in general: A 3 mg/kg intravenous dose of nivolumab was received by patients every 2 weeks.

Trimming pared 5 bases from V and 2 bases from J, leaving 12 bases between. Germline V gene data show CDR1 as SGHTA and CDR2 as FQGNSA. This CDR3 contains 15 residues. Using immunoSEQ multiplex PCR, the repertoire was profiled, and TCRdb retains in-frame clones only, with some absent. The sample holds 20,000 to 30,000 clones, 69% seen once. Study results and caveats: TCR diversity at baseline was reported to be reduced in newly diagnosed patients relative to healthy donors. Complete responders showed a baseline diversity that resembled the diversity of newly diagnosed patients.

Each patient's relapse followed autologous stem cell transplantation, and brentuximab vedotin exposure varied. Sample: peripheral blood mononuclear cells (PBMCs), taken at baseline. The chain joins TRBV7-2 to TRBJ2-2; D is unresolved. This sequence originates from a human donor with classical Hodgkin lymphoma. The CDR3 DNA sequence: TGTGCCAGCAGCCAGCTGGCGGAAAACACCGGGGAGCTGTTTTTT. It specifies CASSQLAENTGELFF.